One and the same sample provided the 16 T cell receptor beta chains below, sequenced in a study of T cell responses to AZD1222 COVID-19 vaccine. Method: immunoSEQ multiplex PCR; TCRdb's copy keeps in-frame clones and lacks some. The table shows about 76,000 clones, with over 75% occurring only once. Specimen: peripheral blood, collected on day 0 of MenACWY control vaccination. The receptors come from an adult in good health.

V usage is TRBV5-8 and J usage is TRBJ2-1; perhaps TRBD1 as D (6 bases). Per germline, CDR1 SGHTS and CDR2 YDEGEE. Trimming took 0 bases from V and 3 from J, leaving 10 bases between them. The CDR3 is 15 amino acids. The CDR3 DNA is TGTGCCAGCAGCTTGGCAGGGGTAAACTACAATGAGCAGTTCTTC. This codes for CASSLAGVNYNEQFF. The complete variable domain, with remaining parts taken from reference TRBV5-8 and TRBJ2-1, reads EAGVTQSPTHLIKTRGQQATLRCSPISGHTSVYWYQQALGLGLQFLLWYDEGEERNRGNFPPRFSGRQFPNYSSELNVNALELEDSALYLCASSLAGVNYNEQFFGPGTRLTVL.

This chain joins TRBV5-8 and TRBJ2-7; tentatively, D is TRBD1 (5 bases). V lost 4 bases, J lost 9 bases, and 23 bases lay in between. Per germline, CDR1 SGHTS and CDR2 YDEGEE. This CDR3 region has 15 residues. CDR3 region: CASSPSAATALGQYF. In DNA form, the CDR3 reads TGTGCCAGCAGCCCGTCTGCGGCGACAGCTCTTGGGCAGTACTTC.

The chain carries TRBV10-3 and TRBJ2-3; TRBD2 aligns across 11 bases. CDR1 and CDR2 from the germline V gene are ENHRY and SYGVKD. This CDR3 is built from 13 residues. Trimming cost V 10 bases and J 6 bases; bases outside gene matches: 6. DNA for the CDR3: TGTGCCACGAAACTAGCGGGAGACGATACGCAGTATTTT. This translates into CATKLAGDDTQYF.

This rearrangement joins TRBV7-9 to TRBJ1-2; 8 bases fit TRBD1. CDR3 length: 19 amino acids. The V segment lost 3 bases and the J segment 5 bases; nucleotides outside the gene matches: 20. Germline V gene data show CDR1 as SEHNR and CDR2 as FQNEAQ (reference sequence). DNA of the CDR3: TGTGCCAGCAGCTTTGCCACGGGCCACAGGGGGGAAGTCGGGTATGGCTACACCTTC. Translation: CASSFATGHRGEVGYGYTF. Using reference TRBV7-9 and TRBJ1-2 for the parts outside the CDR3, the full variable domain is DTGVSQNPRHKITKRGQNVTFRCDPISEHNRLYWYRQTLGQGPEFLTYFQNEAQLEKSRLLSDRFSAERPKGSFSTLEIQRTEQGDSAMYLCASSFATGHRGEVGYGYTFGSGTRLTVV.

This rearrangement joins TRBV19 to TRBJ2-1; 10 nucleotides line up with TRBD2. Germline V gives CDR1 LNHDA, CDR2 SQIVND (reference sequence). There are 17 residues in the CDR3. J was trimmed by 5 bases and V by 3 bases; bases with no gene match: 10. DNA for the CDR3: TGTGCCAGTAGTATCCGGCTAGCGGGAGAAAATAACAATGAGCAGTTCTTC. Protein: CASSIRLAGENNNEQFF.

The gene calls are TRBV4-3 and TRBJ2-7, with 7 positions matching TRBD1. The CDR3 is made up of 15 amino acids. V lost 3 bases to trimming and J lost 1 base; unmatched junction nucleotides: 6. Germline loops: CDR1 LGHNA, CDR2 YSLEER. The CDR3 sequence is CASSQASGQSYEQYF. As DNA, the CDR3 is TGCGCCAGCAGCCAGGCCTCGGGACAGTCCTACGAGCAGTACTTC.

The J gene is TRBJ1-1, the V gene TRBV10-2; D might be TRBD1 (5 bases). The CDR3 is 15 amino acids. Germline lookup yields CDR1 WSHSY and CDR2 SAAADI. The V and J ends lost 0 bases and 4 bases respectively, with 12 bases between them. Here the CDR3 DNA reads TGCGCCAGCAGTGAGTCGGCCAGGGAGGTCACTGAAGCTTTCTTT. Protein product: CASSESAREVTEAFF.

The chain has TRBV10-3 and TRBJ1-5, with D tentatively TRBD1 (6 bases). V shed 2 bases and J shed 4 bases, with 15 bases lying between them. CDR1 is ENHRY, CDR2 SYGVKD, per germline. This CDR3 has 16 amino acids. CDR3 amino acids: CAISEEPGERNQPQHF. CDR3 in DNA: TGTGCCATCAGTGAGGAACCAGGGGAGAGGAATCAGCCCCAGCATTTT.

The J gene is TRBJ1-2, the V gene TRBV25-1, with TRBD1 matching 8 bases. Germline V lookup: CDR1 MGHDK, CDR2 SYGVNS. The J segment lost 4 bases and the V segment lost 4 bases, leaving 8 bases of the junction unmatched. This CDR3 spans 15 amino acids. The CDR3 here is CASSAPGGAGYGYTF. The CDR3 coding sequence is TGTGCCAGCAGTGCCCCAGGGGGCGCGGGCTATGGCTACACCTTC.

This clone was seen a handful of times. This chain links TRBV4-3 with TRBJ2-7, with D uncertain. Germline-derived CDR1 and CDR2 are LGHNA and YSLEER. The CDR3 length is 13 residues. V was cut by 0 bases and J by 3 bases, with 6 bases left in between. The CDR3 bases are TGCGCCAGCAGCCAAGATTCCGGCTACGAGCAGTACTTC. This gives the protein CASSQDSGYEQYF.

V and J are TRBV21-1 and TRBJ2-1; the table assigns TRBD2, which was not confirmed against the DNA. TRBV21-1 is annotated as a pseudogene. This CDR3 spans 14 amino acids. The CDR3 here is CAYFRTRGYNEQFF. CDR3 bases: TGTGCCTATTTCCGGACTAGAGGGTACAATGAGCAGTTCTTC.

The gene calls are TRBV19 and TRBJ1-2, with 8 bases that match TRBD1. CDR3 length equals 15 residues. J was trimmed by 4 bases and V by 3 bases; bases with no gene match: 7. Germline loops: CDR1 LNHDA, CDR2 SQIVND (reference sequence). The CDR3 sequence is CASSIGTGWSYGYTF. The CDR3 DNA sequence: TGTGCCAGTAGTATCGGGACAGGCTGGAGCTATGGCTACACCTTC.

This sequence joins TRBV7-2 and TRBJ2-7, with 10 bases that match TRBD1. Trimming removed 4 bases from V and 6 bases from J; junction bases left unmatched: 6. The CDR3 is 14 amino acids. Germline V CDR1 and CDR2: SGHTA, FQGNSA. DNA for the CDR3: TGTGCCAGCAGCTCGGGACAGGGGAGAAGCGAGCAGTACTTC. Residues: CASSSGQGRSEQYF.

The J gene is TRBJ1-1, the V gene TRBV5-1; 7 bases are a match to TRBD1. CDR1 is SGHRS, CDR2 YFSETQ, per germline. The V and J ends lost 4 bases and 5 bases, in that order; junction bases with no gene match: 8. This CDR3 region has 14 residues. In DNA form, the CDR3 reads TGCGCCAGCAGCCAAGGGACAGATGTGACTGAAGCTTTCTTT. It codes for CASSQGTDVTEAFF. Together with reference TRBV5-1 and TRBJ1-1, the CDR3 gives the full variable domain: KAGVTQTPRYLIKTRGQQVTLSCSPISGHRSVSWYQQTPGQGLQFLFEYFSETQRNKGNFPGRFSGRQFSNSRSEMNVSTLELGDSALYLCASSQGTDVTEAFFGQGTRLTVV.

The chain links TRBV6-2 or TRBV6-3 to TRBJ1-1, with D unresolved. Germline V lookup: CDR1 MNHEY, CDR2 SVGEGT. Trimming cost V 5 bases and J 5 bases, with 9 bases left between them. The length of the CDR3 is 12 residues. The CDR3 DNA sequence: TGTGCCAGCAGTCGGACTCGGACTGAAGCTTTCTTT. Residues: CASSRTRTEAFF.

This clone has a handful of counts. The gene calls are TRBV19 and TRBJ2-3, with no clear D. The CDR3 is 17 residues long. Trimming removed 1 base from V and 0 bases from J, with 14 bases in between. In germline, CDR1 is LNHDA, CDR2 SQIVND (reference sequence). CDR3 amino acids: CASSIGPPDPSTDTQYF. In nucleotides, the CDR3 is TGTGCCAGTAGTATAGGTCCCCCAGACCCTAGCACAGATACGCAGTATTTT.